Listed here are 29 T cell receptor beta chains from one sample, sequenced in a study of cytomegalovirus exposure and HLA in healthy donors. Assay used: immunoSEQ multiplex PCR; TCRdb lists only in-frame clones, some missing. Of 160,000 or so clones in the sample, 85% to 90% are singletons; the top ten hold 2.5% to 3%. Sequencing used PBMCs. The receptors were gathered from a man aged 18-30 years in good health and CMV-seronegative.

This chain links TRBV18 with TRBJ2-1, with 8 bases matching TRBD1. Germline values: CDR1 KGHSH, CDR2 LQKENI. The CDR3 sequence is 15 residues long. With 6 bases clipped from V and 3 bases from J, the junction kept 7 bases outside the gene matches. DNA of the CDR3: TGTGCCAGCTCTCCTGGACAGGGCAACTACAATGAGCAGTTCTTC. This translates into CASSPGQGNYNEQFF. The full variable domain, in which reference TRBV18 and TRBJ2-1 provide the parts outside the CDR3, is NAGVMQNPRHLVRRRGQEARLRCSPMKGHSHVYWYRQLPEEGLKFMVYLQKENIIDESGMPKERFSAEFPKEGPSILRIQQVVRGDSAAYFCASSPGQGNYNEQFFGPGTRLTVL.

The chain employs TRBV5-1 and TRBJ1-1, with 9 bases identical to TRBD1. The CDR3 has 15 amino acids. Unmatched junction bases numbered 12, after V lost 4 bases and J lost 8 bases. Germline V gene sequence: CDR1 SGHRS, CDR2 YFSETQ. The CDR3 DNA reads as TGCGCCAGCAGCCTATACAGGGGGCGGGGGACGGAAGCTTTCTTT. Translation: CASSLYRGRGTEAFF. The full variable domain, completed using reference TRBV5-1 and TRBJ1-1, is KAGVTQTPRYLIKTRGQQVTLSCSPISGHRSVSWYQQTPGQGLQFLFEYFSETQRNKGNFPGRFSGRQFSNSRSEMNVSTLELGDSALYLCASSLYRGRGTEAFFGQGTRLTVV.

The chain joins TRBV5-8 to TRBJ2-5; TRBD1 matches 9 bases. Germline loops: CDR1 SGHTS, CDR2 YDEGEE. The CDR3 contains 14 residues. Trimming at V came to 4 bases and at J to 3 bases, leaving 4 bases not matched to a gene. In DNA form, the CDR3 reads TGTGCCAGCAGCCTGGACAGGGGAGAAGAGACCCAGTACTTC. It specifies CASSLDRGEETQYF.

This clone was observed a handful of times. The V call is TRBV27, the J call TRBJ1-2; 7 positions match TRBD1. CDR1 is MNHEY and CDR2 is SMNVEV in the germline V gene (reference sequence). The V and J ends lost 5 bases and 8 bases, in that order; junction bases with no gene match: 17. This CDR3 has 16 amino acids. CDR3: CASSPIGQVPDEGYTF. The CDR3 bases are TGTGCCAGCAGTCCCATAGGACAGGTCCCCGATGAGGGCTACACCTTC.

A few counts support this clone. The chain links TRBV4-3 to TRBJ2-2; 8 bases line up with TRBD2. Germline lookup yields CDR1 LGHNA and CDR2 YSLEER. Trimming cost V 0 bases and J 2 bases; bases outside gene matches: 8. This CDR3 region has 18 residues. The CDR3 loop reads CASSQEAGIAGNTGELFF. The CDR3 bases are TGCGCCAGCAGCCAAGAGGCAGGGATAGCGGGAAACACCGGGGAGCTGTTTTTT.

This chain links TRBV27 with TRBJ2-1; 14 bases are shared with TRBD2. Germline CDR1 and CDR2: MNHEY and SMNVEV (reference sequence). The CDR3 extends over 16 amino acids. V lost 5 bases, J lost 8 bases, and 8 bases stayed unmatched. CDR3 nucleotides: TGTGCCAGCAGTACCTGGGGACTAGCGGGAGCGGATGAGCAGTTCTTC. The encoded protein is CASSTWGLAGADEQFF.

The rearrangement joins TRBV5-4 to TRBJ1-1; unclear D gene. Germline-derived CDR1 and CDR2 are SGHNT and YYREEE (reference sequence). V was clipped by 0 bases and J by 5 bases, with 11 bases between them. The CDR3 consists of 14 residues. CDR3 bases: TGTGCCAGCAGCTTGGCCTGGGGAGGGACTGAAGCTTTCTTT. Translation: CASSLAWGGTEAFF.

This chain joins TRBV11-2 and TRBJ2-7; D is possibly TRBD1 (6 bases). CDR1 is SGHAT, CDR2 FQNNGV, per germline. This CDR3 has 14 residues. Trimming stripped 4 bases from V and 3 bases from J, with 13 bases between. The CDR3 loop is CASSYTTGRYEQYV. In DNA form, the CDR3 reads TGTGCCAGCAGCTATACGACAGGACGCTACGAGCAGTACGTC.

This chain joins TRBV7-8 and TRBJ1-1; a weak D match, TRBD1 (6 bases). The CDR3 is made up of 13 amino acids. Germline CDR1 and CDR2: SGHVS and FQNEAQ. The V end was cut by 7 bases, the J end by 1 base, with 10 bases between. DNA for the CDR3: TGTGCCAGCACCCAGGGGCCGAACACTGAAGCTTTCTTT. This encodes CASTQGPNTEAFF.

The V and J genes are TRBV27 and TRBJ2-1; TRBD2 aligns across 16 bases. V lost 8 bases and J lost 6; bases outside the gene matches: 10. The CDR3 loop spans 17 amino acids. From germline, CDR1 is MNHEY and CDR2 SMNVEV (reference sequence). The CDR3 spells CASGGLAGGLRRNEQFF. CDR3 nucleotides: TGTGCCAGCGGGGGACTAGCGGGAGGGCTGAGGCGCAATGAGCAGTTCTTC.

The chain recombines TRBV7-8 with TRBJ1-1; D is undetermined. V lost 6 bases and J 0 bases, leaving 8 bases between the germline ends. This CDR3 contains 13 residues. The germline gives CDR1 SGHVS, CDR2 FQNEAQ. The CDR3 DNA reads as TGTGCCAGCAGGCCGGTGCTGAACACTGAAGCTTTCTTT. This translates into CASRPVLNTEAFF. The full variable domain, completed using reference TRBV7-8 and TRBJ1-1, is GAGVSQSPRYKVAKRGQDVALRCDPISGHVSLFWYQQALGQGPEFLTYFQNEAQLDKSGLPSDRFFAERPEGSVSTLKIQRTQQEDSAVYLCASRPVLNTEAFFGQGTRLTVV.

The rearrangement joins TRBV28 to TRBJ2-7, with D possibly TRBD1 on 6 matching bases. The CDR3 is made up of 16 amino acids. The germline V and J ends were trimmed by 5 bases and 0 bases, with 17 bases remaining between them. CDR1 and CDR2 (germline): MDHEN, SYDVKM. As DNA, the CDR3 is TGTGCCAGCAGTAGACAGGCCATTTGGAGCTCCTACGAGCAGTACGTC. Translated, it gives CASSRQAIWSSYEQYV.

The chain joins TRBV15 to TRBJ2-7; 10 bases agree with TRBD2. The CDR3 extends over 15 amino acids. CDR1 LNHNV and CDR2 YYDKDF come from the germline V gene (reference sequence). Germline trimming cut 3 bases from V and 4 bases from J; bases unmatched to any gene: 6. CDR3 in DNA: TGTGCCACCAGCAGTCCGGGACTAGCGAGTTACGAGCAGTACTTC. Amino acids: CATSSPGLASYEQYF.

This clone was recorded once. V is TRBV19 and J is TRBJ2-1; 8 bases fit TRBD2. Germline lookup yields CDR1 LNHDA and CDR2 SQIVND (reference sequence). The CDR3 sequence is 18 residues long. V was pared by 2 bases and J by 8 bases, with 17 bases of the junction left unmatched. For the CDR3, the DNA is TGTGCCAGTAGTATACTTAACGGGAGGGCAAAGAAAGGGTATGAGCAGTTCTTC. Its translation: CASSILNGRAKKGYEQFF.

J is TRBJ1-1 and V is TRBV27; the match to TRBD1 covers 7 bases. CDR1 MNHEY and CDR2 SMNVEV come from the germline V gene (reference sequence). V lost 5 bases and J lost 1; bases outside the gene matches: 4. The CDR3 spans 14 residues. The CDR3 is CASSARQGNTEAFF. The CDR3 coding sequence is TGTGCCAGCAGTGCCAGACAGGGGAACACTGAAGCTTTCTTT.

This chain links TRBV11-2 with TRBJ2-7; D is unresolved. CDR1 is SGHAT, CDR2 FQNNGV, per germline. V shed 3 bases and J shed 3 bases, with 6 bases lying between them. CDR3 size: 12 residues. CDR3: CASSLDNYEQYV. CDR3 nucleotide sequence: TGTGCCAGCAGCTTGGATAACTACGAGCAGTACGTC.

The chain's CDR3 is CASSLVEAGWAGELFF. The CDR3 coding sequence is TGTGCCAGCAGCCTAGTGGAAGCGGGATGGGCCGGGGAGCTGTTTTTT. The chain carries TRBV28 and TRBJ2-2; 7 bases are shared with TRBD2. V shed 6 bases and J 6 bases; nucleotides not matched to a gene: 13. Germline lookup yields CDR1 MDHEN and CDR2 SYDVKM. The CDR3 runs 16 residues.

This chain joins TRBV18 and TRBJ2-7; D perhaps matches TRBD2 (6 bases). The ends were cut back, 3 bases at V and 6 bases at J, with 18 bases in the middle. The CDR3 length is 15 residues. Germline-derived CDR1 and CDR2 are KGHSH and LQKENI. The CDR3 spells CASSPGTGGRGEQYV. CDR3 in DNA: TGTGCCAGCTCACCGGGGACTGGAGGTAGGGGCGAGCAGTACGTC.

This chain connects TRBV6-1 to TRBJ2-7, with a tentative D call TRBD2 (5 bases). The germline gives CDR1 MNHNS, CDR2 SASEGT. The V and J ends lost 10 bases and 4 bases respectively, with 20 bases between them. The length of the CDR3 is 14 residues. The CDR3 loop reads CAIPADDYTYEQYF. In DNA form, the CDR3 reads TGTGCCATACCCGCGGACGACTATACATACGAGCAGTACTTC.

The V gene is TRBV5-1, the J gene TRBJ2-7; 13 bases are a match to TRBD2. The CDR3 has 15 residues. Germline CDR1 is SGHRS and CDR2 is YFSETQ. The V segment lost 7 bases and the J segment 0 bases; nucleotides outside the gene matches: 4. The CDR3 loop reads CASQLAGGPSYEQYV. The DNA of the CDR3 is TGCGCCAGCCAACTAGCGGGGGGGCCCTCCTACGAGCAGTACGTC.

The gene calls are TRBV7-8 and TRBJ1-5; 7 bases align to TRBD1. Germline-derived CDR1 and CDR2 are SGHVS and FQNEAQ. The V gene end was trimmed by 5 bases and the J gene end by 0 bases; junction bases not matched to a gene: 10. This CDR3 spans 17 amino acids. The CDR3 region is CASSRSGTDYSNQPQHF. As DNA, the CDR3 is TGTGCCAGCAGCAGGTCCGGGACAGACTATAGCAATCAGCCCCAGCATTTT.

This clone was seen once. The J gene is TRBJ1-5, the V gene TRBV6-1; D gene ambiguous. Trimming cost V 10 bases and J 6 bases, with 7 bases left between them. This CDR3 comprises 10 residues. The germline gives CDR1 MNHNS, CDR2 SASEGT. The CDR3 nucleotides read TGTGCCACCTCCCGTCAGCCCCAGCATTTT. This sequence encodes CATSRQPQHF.

This chain joins TRBV19 and TRBJ2-7, with 8 nucleotides matching TRBD2. CDR1 and CDR2 (germline): LNHDA, SQIVND (reference sequence). This CDR3 spans 14 amino acids. Losses at the gene ends were 1 base for V and 4 bases for J; bases not matched to a gene: 3. The CDR3 sequence: CASSIVAGQYEQYF. Here the CDR3 DNA reads TGTGCCAGTAGTATAGTAGCGGGACAATACGAGCAGTACTTC. The whole variable domain, filled in from reference TRBV19 and TRBJ2-7, reads DGGITQSPKYLFRKEGQNVTLSCEQNLNHDAMYWYRQDPGQGLRLIYYSQIVNDFQKGDIAEGYSVSREKKESFPLTVTSAQKNPTAFYLCASSIVAGQYEQYFGPGTRLTVT.

This chain uses TRBV5-1 with TRBJ1-6, with D unresolved. Per the germline V gene, CDR1 is SGHRS and CDR2 is YFSETQ. Trimming stripped 5 bases from V and 3 bases from J, with 15 bases between. This CDR3 has 16 residues. This CDR3 reads CASSLTSFYYNSPLHF. Written as DNA, the CDR3 is TGCGCCAGCAGTCTAACGAGTTTCTACTATAATTCACCCCTCCACTTT.

This clone was seen more than once but under ten times. This chain joins TRBV4-1 and TRBJ1-6, with 7 bases lining up with TRBD1. CDR1 and CDR2 (germline): MGHRA, YSYEKL. V lost 9 bases, J lost 7 bases, and 9 bases stayed unmatched. The CDR3 length is 14 residues. DNA for the CDR3: TGCGCCAGTGGAGGAGGGGGCGAAAATTCACCCCTCCACTTT. Amino acid sequence: CASGGGGENSPLHF.

This clone was counted between two and nine times. The rearrangement joins TRBV2 to TRBJ2-7; 12 positions match TRBD2. With V trimmed by 6 bases and J by 5 bases, 5 bases remained unmatched. This CDR3 contains 14 residues. Germline values: CDR1 SNHLY, CDR2 FYNNEI. CDR3 bases: TGTGCCAGCAGCGAGACTAGCGGGAGTGACGAGCAGTACTTC. It specifies CASSETSGSDEQYF.

The chain couples TRBV13 to TRBJ2-1; TRBD2 is a possible D gene (6 bases). Trimming left V 1 base short and J 8 bases short, with 15 bases between. The CDR3 is made up of 15 amino acids. Germline CDR1 PRHDT, CDR2 FYEKMQ (reference sequence). CDR3 coding DNA: TGTGCCAGCAGCTTAGATCGAGCGCGGGGCGATGAGCAGTTCTTC. Protein: CASSLDRARGDEQFF.

The gene calls are TRBV6-5 and TRBJ2-1; maybe TRBD2 (5 bases). CDR1 is MNHEY and CDR2 is SVGAGI in the germline V gene. The CDR3 consists of 14 residues. Trimming took 6 bases from V and 9 from J, leaving 18 bases between them. CDR3 DNA sequence: TGTGCCAGCAGCCGAGGGCAGTTGGGGAGTGAGCAGTTCTTC. It is translated as CASSRGQLGSEQFF.

This clone was observed a single time. The rearrangement joins TRBV6-1 to TRBJ1-2; D is possibly TRBD1 (6 bases). The CDR3 sequence is 13 residues long. The ends were cut back, 4 bases at V and 1 base at J, with 7 bases in the middle. The germline gives CDR1 MNHNS, CDR2 SASEGT. The CDR3 DNA follows: TGTGCCAGCAGTGTGGGACATAACTATGGCTACACCTTC. It translates to CASSVGHNYGYTF.